A single sample is the source of the 2 T cell receptor beta chains below, sequenced in a study of blood T cell repertoires in COVID-19. Some clones are missing from TCRdb's copy, which holds only in-frame ones; the method was immunoSEQ multiplex PCR. The repertoire has some 25,000 clones, around 90% of them found once; the top ten carry 25% to 30%. Material for sequencing was peripheral blood. These receptor sequences come from a man aged 70 or older with COVID-19, enrolled during active disease.

The CDR3 sequence: CAIRPGQGTAGGYTF. The CDR3 bases are TGTGCCATCAGACCGGGACAGGGGACTGCAGGGGGCTACACCTTC. The rearrangement uses TRBV10-3 and TRBJ1-2; TRBD1 matches 10 bases. Germline CDR1 reads ENHRY; CDR2 reads SYGVKD. This CDR3 has 15 amino acids. The trim removed 6 bases at V and 8 bases at J, leaving 12 bases unmatched.

This chain connects TRBV6-2 or TRBV6-3 to TRBJ2-1; 10 nucleotides align to TRBD1. V gave up 2 bases and J gave up 8 bases; unmatched junction bases: 9. The CDR3 consists of 16 residues. Germline V gives CDR1 MNHEY, CDR2 SVGEGT. Here the CDR3 DNA reads TGTGCCAGCAGTTACCATCGGGACAGGGGAGAAGATGAGCAGTTCTTC. It yields the protein CASSYHRDRGEDEQFF.